This is a list of T cell receptor beta chains from one sample in a study of T cell repertoires in cytomegalovirus infection. TCRdb reanalysed the reads using MiXCR and keeps one entry per CDR3 protein. The sample comprises 150,000 to 200,000 distinct CDR3 sequences, 28% of which are singletons, and 30% to 40% rests with the top ten. The sequenced material came from PBMCs. These TCRs come from a human donor in good health (CMV status not recorded). Some clones in this sample may be carry-over from other donors' samples. Each CDR3 is given with its conserved first and last residue. Expanded clones are given a class, and other clones once, few, many or no size at all.

clone size: few
J gene: TRBJ1-3
V gene: TRBV12-3/TRBV12-4
CDR3 protein: CADDRAAGNTIYF

clone size: few
J gene: TRBJ1-5
V gene: TRBV6-1
CDR3 protein: CASTLQGGGIQPQHF

clone size: .
J gene: TRBJ1-2
V gene: TRBV7-2
CDR3 protein: CASSLMGRADKNYGYTF

clone size: few
J gene: TRBJ1-1
V gene: TRBV5-5
CDR3 protein: CASSLAPGGTEAFF

clone size: many
J gene: TRBJ1-3
V gene: TRBV6-5
CDR3 protein: CASLASGTGNTIYF

clone size: .
J gene: TRBJ1-1
V gene: TRBV6-2/TRBV6-3
CDR3 protein: CASSYERLEAFF

clone size: .
J gene: TRBJ1-2
V gene: TRBV4-3
CDR3 protein: CASSQALGLRGYTF

clone size: many
J gene: TRBJ1-6
V gene: TRBV7-2
CDR3 protein: CASSSLISSYNSPLHF

clone size: .
J gene: TRBJ2-7
V gene: TRBV5-1
CDR3 protein: CASSLDGVGSYEQYF

clone size: once
J gene: TRBJ2-3
V gene: TRBV5-8
CDR3 protein: CASRRTGTDTQYF

clone size: few
J gene: TRBJ1-5
V gene: TRBV7-6
CDR3 protein: CASSLGTAEYSNQPQHF

clone size: few
J gene: TRBJ1-5
V gene: TRBV12-3/TRBV12-4
CDR3 protein: CASRVGRVGNQPQHF

clone size: .
J gene: TRBJ1-1
V gene: TRBV6-5
CDR3 protein: CASSYWGDPTEAFF

clone size: few
J gene: TRBJ2-2
V gene: TRBV7-6
CDR3 protein: CASRQDNTGELFF

clone size: .
J gene: TRBJ2-7
V gene: TRBV28
CDR3 protein: CASSLLSRDEQYF

clone size: .
J gene: TRBJ1-1
V gene: TRBV4-2
CDR3 protein: CASSQVGDGTEAFF

clone size: few
J gene: TRBJ2-3
V gene: TRBV20-1
CDR3 protein: CSARVRRGGTDTQYF

clone size: few
J gene: TRBJ2-7
V gene: TRBV5-1
CDR3 protein: CASSLNQGYEQYF

clone size: .
J gene: TRBJ1-1
V gene: TRBV6-2/TRBV6-3
CDR3 protein: CASTTVEGPLKAFF

clone size: .
J gene: TRBJ2-7
V gene: TRBV11-3
CDR3 protein: CASSLTSEYEQYF

clone size: .
J gene: TRBJ1-5
V gene: TRBV19
CDR3 protein: CASKRRGRQPQHF

clone size: few
J gene: TRBJ2-1
V gene: TRBV9
CDR3 protein: CASRGPLAASYNEQFF

clone size: few
J gene: TRBJ2-3
V gene: TRBV7-3
CDR3 protein: CASSLRGGPVDTQYF

clone size: few
J gene: TRBJ1-2
V gene: TRBV20-1
CDR3 protein: CSARDWGNYGYTF

clone size: few
J gene: TRBJ1-4
V gene: TRBV7-9
CDR3 protein: CASSRYTNPTNEKLFF

clone size: few
J gene: TRBJ1-1
V gene: TRBV7-2
CDR3 protein: CASQREFGTEAFF

clone size: few
J gene: TRBJ2-1
V gene: TRBV19
CDR3 protein: CATTWASGDSYNEQFF

clone size: few
J gene: TRBJ2-7
V gene: TRBV5-1
CDR3 protein: CASSPEPGGSYEQYF

clone size: .
J gene: TRBJ2-7
V gene: TRBV12-3/TRBV12-4
CDR3 protein: CASSQLRLEQYF

clone size: .
J gene: TRBJ2-3
V gene: TRBV7-3
CDR3 protein: CASSLFSSGAQDTQYF

clone size: .
J gene: TRBJ2-7
V gene: TRBV11-2
CDR3 protein: CASSFTGSLFYEQYF

clone size: .
J gene: TRBJ2-7
V gene: TRBV7-9
CDR3 protein: CASSLERGGSYEQYF

clone size: few
J gene: TRBJ1-1
V gene: TRBV5-1
CDR3 protein: CASSQGQGATAFF

clone size: .
J gene: TRBJ1-1
V gene: TRBV12-5
CDR3 protein: CASGPRTGAITEAFF

clone size: .
J gene: TRBJ1-2
V gene: TRBV5-3
CDR3 protein: CASSFQGARGYTF

clone size: .
J gene: TRBJ1-1
V gene: TRBV6-6
CDR3 protein: CASSYLGQTEAFF

clone size: .
J gene: TRBJ2-7
V gene: TRBV11-2
CDR3 protein: CASSLIENYEQYF

clone size: .
J gene: TRBJ1-4
V gene: TRBV5-1
CDR3 protein: CATRGGLTNEKLFF